Detailed here is one T cell receptor beta chain. Its antigen is currently unknown. This sample was included in a study of a mutant IDH1 vaccine in newly diagnosed glioma. Overall study: Either 4-6 weeks after radiotherapy alone or alongside temozolomide, vaccination was begun.

Produced via immunoSEQ multiplex PCR; TCRdb's table is partial and in-frame only. The data hold fewer than 35,000 clones, with around 91% observed a single time. The CDR3 runs to 16 residues. With 1 base removed from V and 0 bases from J, the gap between germline ends came to 10 bases. Germline-derived CDR1 and CDR2 are SNHLY and FYNNEI. The time point denotes: week 11, during vaccination. In the vaccine, a single dose held 300 ug of the mutant IDH1 20-mer peptide, along with topical imiquimod. The origin of this receptor is a man aged 18 to 29 with glioma. The specimen was PBMCs, collected from a glioma patient whose treatment included an IDH1 peptide vaccine. J is TRBJ1-5 and V is TRBV2; D is undetermined. For the CDR3, the DNA is TGTGCCAGCAGTGAAGGCCAAATCTATAGCAATCAGCCCCAGCATTTT. Translating it yields CASSEGQIYSNQPQHF.